Each of the 26 T cell receptor beta chains below was sequenced from the same sample in a study of T cell responses to AZD1222 COVID-19 vaccine (dated by TCRdb to about 2021). The library came from the immunoSEQ multiplex PCR assay. TCRdb provides this immuneACCESS table in a form limited to in-frame rearrangements. Some clones are lacking; in checked studies, under half of them reflect an unresolved V gene, and why the rest are absent is not known. The sample yields 150,000 to 180,000 clones; about 92% were counted once. The biggest ten clones account for approximately 17% of the sample. The time point label of this sample denotes: baseline before first vaccination. This sample comprised peripheral blood, obtained on day 0 of AZD1222 vaccination. These receptors originate from an adult in good health.

V usage is TRBV12-3 or TRBV12-4 and J usage is TRBJ1-1; D is unclear. This CDR3 spans 12 amino acids. V was trimmed by 5 bases and J by 6 bases, leaving 10 bases between them. CDR3 loop: CASSLGSPEAFF. CDR3 bases: TGTGCCAGCAGTCTCGGGAGCCCTGAAGCTTTCTTT.

The chain joins TRBV24-1 to TRBJ1-3; TRBD1 might be the D (5 bases). V was pared by 8 bases and J by 0 bases, with 7 bases between. From germline, CDR1 is KGHDR and CDR2 SFDVKD. CDR3 length: 13 residues. The CDR3 protein is CATTDSSGNTIYF. The CDR3 bases are TGTGCCACCACAGACAGCTCTGGAAACACCATATATTTT.

The chain recombines TRBV20-1 with TRBJ1-5; tentatively, D is TRBD1 (5 bases). From germline, CDR1 is DFQATT and CDR2 SNEGSKA (reference sequence). The CDR3 runs 15 residues. The germline V and J ends were trimmed by 3 bases and 2 bases, with 14 bases remaining between them. The CDR3 region has the DNA TGCAGTGCTAGTTGGGGGACCGATCGCAATCAGCCCCAGCATTTT. Amino acid sequence: CSASWGTDRNQPQHF.

The chain carries TRBV5-1 and TRBJ1-4, with 11 bases matching TRBD1. J lost 10 bases, V lost 9 bases, and 23 bases had no gene match. The CDR3 has 18 residues. CDR1 SGHRS and CDR2 YFSETQ come from the germline V gene. CDR3 protein: CANDPPGQGVCPGVKLFF. CDR3 nucleotides: TGCGCCAACGACCCTCCGGGACAGGGGGTATGTCCAGGGGTAAAACTGTTTTTT.

This clone was seen more than once but under ten times. The chain joins TRBV27 to TRBJ1-2, with D possibly TRBD1 on 5 matching bases. Germline V CDR1 and CDR2: MNHEY, SMNVEV (reference sequence). V was shortened by 3 bases and J by 7 bases, with 15 bases between the two germline ends. The CDR3 is 14 amino acids. CDR3 region: CASSFGLLGGGYTF. Written as DNA, the CDR3 is TGTGCCAGCAGTTTCGGCCTCCTTGGGGGTGGCTACACCTTC.

The V gene is TRBV6-2 or TRBV6-3, the J gene TRBJ1-3, with D unresolved. Deletions cut 4 bases from V and 4 bases from J, with 14 bases between. The CDR3 is made up of 15 amino acids. The V gene's germline CDR1 is MNHEY and CDR2 SVGEGT. CDR3: CASSWMVGPGNTIYF. The DNA of the CDR3 is TGTGCCAGCAGTTGGATGGTTGGGCCGGGAAACACCATATATTTT.

The gene calls are TRBV5-1 and TRBJ2-3, with 10 bases lining up with TRBD1. The junction had 7 bases not matched to a gene; V was cut back by 6 bases and J by 3 bases. Germline V gene lookup returns CDR1 SGHRS and CDR2 YFSETQ. The CDR3 totals 15 residues. CDR3 sequence (DNA): TGCGCCAGCAAACGGACAGGGGGACGAACAGATACGCAGTATTTT. Protein: CASKRTGGRTDTQYF.

The chain employs TRBV12-3 or TRBV12-4 and TRBJ1-3, with D unresolved. Trimming shortened V by 7 bases and J by 8 bases, and 9 bases separated the two germline ends. The CDR3 runs 11 residues. The DNA for the CDR3 is TGTGCCAGCAACGCCCTGGACACCATATATTTT. Protein sequence: CASNALDTIYF.

The chain couples TRBV5-1 to TRBJ1-5; TRBD1 matches at 9 bases. CDR1 is SGHRS and CDR2 is YFSETQ in the germline V gene. The CDR3 runs to 15 residues. Germline trimming cut 5 bases from V and 2 bases from J; bases unmatched to any gene: 5. DNA for the CDR3: TGCGCCAGCAGTCTAACAGGGGGCGGCAATCAGCCCCAGCATTTT. It is translated as CASSLTGGGNQPQHF.

The rearrangement links TRBV5-1 to TRBJ2-1, with D perhaps matching TRBD2 (6 bases). The CDR3 has 15 residues. Trimming removed 4 bases at V and 5 bases at J, with 16 bases between. The V gene's germline CDR1 is SGHRS and CDR2 YFSETQ. CDR3 residues: CASSARGGTHNEQFF. The CDR3 DNA reads TGCGCCAGCAGCGCCCGAGGCGGGACCCACAATGAGCAGTTCTTC.

The rearrangement links TRBV6-5 to TRBJ1-2; perhaps TRBD1 as D (5 bases). The CDR3 spans 14 residues. V lost 6 bases and J lost 4, with 15 bases in between. CDR1 and CDR2 (germline): MNHEY, SVGAGI. CDR3 in DNA: TGTGCCAGCAGCTATGGGGGAGGGAGCTATGGCTACACCTTC. This translates into CASSYGGGSYGYTF.

V is TRBV28 and J is TRBJ2-3, with D possibly being TRBD2 (5 bases). The CDR3 covers 14 residues. Per germline, CDR1 MDHEN and CDR2 SYDVKM. Deletions cut 5 bases from V and 2 bases from J, with 11 bases between. The CDR3 sequence is CASSIRGYTDTQYF. CDR3 bases: TGTGCCAGCAGTATAAGAGGGTACACAGATACGCAGTATTTT.

The chain uses TRBV24-1 and TRBJ2-5, with 9 bases identical to TRBD1. This CDR3 spans 16 amino acids. Per the germline V gene, CDR1 is KGHDR and CDR2 is SFDVKD. V gave up 5 bases and J gave up 5 bases; unmatched junction bases: 11. For the CDR3, the DNA is TGTGCCACCAGTGGGACAGGGGTAGGGTTTCGTGAGACCCAGTACTTC. Its protein product is CATSGTGVGFRETQYF.

The J gene is TRBJ1-1, the V gene TRBV30, with TRBD1 identical over 12 bases. Losses at the gene ends were 3 bases for V and 6 bases for J; bases not matched to a gene: 8. The germline V gene has CDR1 GTSNPN and CDR2 SVGIG (reference sequence). This CDR3 is 15 amino acids long. DNA of the CDR3: TGTGCCTGGAGCTCACCGGGACAGGGGGCCCCTGAAGCTTTCTTT. Amino acids: CAWSSPGQGAPEAFF. The full variable domain, completed using reference TRBV30 and TRBJ1-1, is SQTIHQWPATLVQPVGSPLSLECTVEGTSNPNLYWYRQAAGRGLQLLFYSVGIGQISSEVPQNLSASRPQDRQFILSSKKLLLSDSGFYLCAWSSPGQGAPEAFFGQGTRLTVV.

The chain carries TRBV5-4 and TRBJ1-1, with D possibly TRBD1 on 5 matching bases. Germline V gives CDR1 SGHNT, CDR2 YYREEE (reference sequence). This CDR3 is 14 amino acids long. The ends were cut back, 2 bases at V and 6 bases at J, with 14 bases in the middle. The CDR3 nucleotides read TGTGCCAGCAGCTTCACCAGGGCAGGGCCTGAAGCTTTCTTT. The encoded protein is CASSFTRAGPEAFF. The full variable domain, in which reference TRBV5-4 and TRBJ1-1 provide the parts outside the CDR3, is ETGVTQSPTHLIKTRGQQVTLRCSSQSGHNTVSWYQQALGQGPQFIFQYYREEENGRGNFPPRFSGLQFPNYSSELNVNALELDDSALYLCASSFTRAGPEAFFGQGTRLTVV.

This chain joins TRBV27 and TRBJ2-1, with D perhaps TRBD1 (6 bases). The CDR3 has 14 residues. V dropped 5 bases and J dropped 4 bases, with 12 bases sitting between them. Germline V gene sequence: CDR1 MNHEY, CDR2 SMNVEV (reference sequence). CDR3 protein: CASSPGQRYNEQFF. The DNA for the CDR3 is TGTGCCAGCAGTCCCGGACAGAGATACAATGAGCAGTTCTTC.

The chain carries TRBV15 and TRBJ2-1; D is possibly TRBD1 or TRBD2 (5 bases each). The V and J ends lost 11 bases and 8 bases respectively, with 19 bases between them. This CDR3 comprises 13 residues. The germline V gene has CDR1 LNHNV and CDR2 YYDKDF (reference sequence). The CDR3 DNA is TGTGCCTCCGGTGGGGGTGATTTGTATGAGCAGTTCTTC. Translating it yields CASGGGDLYEQFF.

This chain uses TRBV19 with TRBJ1-1; D is uncertain. Germline-derived CDR1 and CDR2 are LNHDA and SQIVND (reference sequence). V lost 0 bases, J lost 0 bases, and 5 bases lay in between. The CDR3 totals 14 residues. CDR3 coding DNA: TGTGCCAGTAGTATAGATCGCTTGAACACTGAAGCTTTCTTT. Residues: CASSIDRLNTEAFF.

This clone was seen only a few times. The chain carries TRBV5-1 and TRBJ2-1; no definite D call. V lost 0 bases to trimming and J lost 13 bases, with 11 bases between them. Germline CDR1 SGHRS, CDR2 YFSETQ. CDR3 length: 12 residues. This CDR3 reads CASSLDGLVQFF. The DNA for the CDR3 is TGCGCCAGCAGCTTGGACGGATTGGTTCAGTTCTTC.

The chain is built from TRBV6-1 and TRBJ2-1, with 7 bases aligning to TRBD2. CDR3 length: 16 amino acids. Trimming at V came to 4 bases and at J to 0 bases, leaving 6 bases not matched to a gene. Germline V CDR1 and CDR2: MNHNS, SASEGT. The chain's CDR3 is CASSATSRSSYNEQFF. In nucleotides, the CDR3 is TGTGCCAGCAGTGCGACTAGCCGGAGCTCCTACAATGAGCAGTTCTTC.

The chain joins TRBV5-6 to TRBJ2-7; 10 nucleotides match TRBD1. The CDR3 consists of 15 residues. Germline assignment: CDR1 SGHDT and CDR2 YYEEEE. V shed 1 base and J 3 bases; nucleotides not matched to a gene: 4. CDR3 nucleotides: TGTGCCAGCAGCTTGTGGGACAGGGGATTCTACGAGCAGTACTTC. Translated: CASSLWDRGFYEQYF. Full variable domain (rest looked up from reference TRBV5-6 and TRBJ2-7): DAGVTQSPTHLIKTRGQQVTLRCSPKSGHDTVSWYQQALGQGPQFIFQYYEEEERQRGNFPDRFSGHQFPNYSSELNVNALLLGDSALYLCASSLWDRGFYEQYFGPGTRLTVT.

The genes are TRBV7-9 and TRBJ2-1; D is undetermined. Germline V lookup: CDR1 SEHNR, CDR2 FQNEAQ (reference sequence). Trimming stripped 5 bases from V and 5 bases from J, with 16 bases between. The CDR3 contains 15 residues. DNA of the CDR3: TGTGCCAGCAGCCCCACTGGCAGAAAGGACAATGAGCAGTTCTTC. Translating gives CASSPTGRKDNEQFF.

CDR3 DNA: TGCGCCAGCAGCGGGACAGATCCGGGGTCGGGCACAGATACGCAGTATTTT. This gives the protein CASSGTDPGSGTDTQYF. The rearrangement uses TRBV10-1 and TRBJ2-3, with 7 bases identical to TRBD1. The V gene end was trimmed by 6 bases and the J gene end by 1 base; junction bases not matched to a gene: 13. CDR3 size: 17 residues. Per germline, CDR1 WNHNN and CDR2 SYGVQD (reference sequence).

The chain joins TRBV5-8 to TRBJ2-1; 7 bases match TRBD1. CDR1 is SGHTS and CDR2 is YDEGEE in the germline V gene. CDR3 length: 16 residues. The V gene end was trimmed by 2 bases and the J gene end by 4 bases; junction bases not matched to a gene: 9. This CDR3 reads CASSLYRGRGYNEQFF. The DNA of the CDR3 is TGTGCCAGCAGCTTATACAGGGGCAGGGGTTACAATGAGCAGTTCTTC.

This sequence joins TRBV28 and TRBJ1-1, with D possibly matching TRBD1 (6 bases). This CDR3 is 15 amino acids long. V was clipped by 7 bases and J by 4 bases, with 19 bases between them. Germline V gene lookup returns CDR1 MDHEN and CDR2 SYDVKM. In DNA form, the CDR3 reads TGTGCCAGCAATCCCCTGCACGGGGGCGGCACTGAAGCTTTCTTT. Translation: CASNPLHGGGTEAFF.

Only a few counts were recorded for this clone. The rearrangement links TRBV5-1 to TRBJ1-1; possible D gene TRBD1, 5 bases. The CDR3 has 16 amino acids. Germline V lookup: CDR1 SGHRS, CDR2 YFSETQ. V lost 0 bases and J lost 1, with 13 bases in between. The chain's CDR3 is CASSLVSGRANTEAFF. As DNA, the CDR3 is TGCGCCAGCAGCTTGGTCTCAGGGCGGGCGAACACTGAAGCTTTCTTT.